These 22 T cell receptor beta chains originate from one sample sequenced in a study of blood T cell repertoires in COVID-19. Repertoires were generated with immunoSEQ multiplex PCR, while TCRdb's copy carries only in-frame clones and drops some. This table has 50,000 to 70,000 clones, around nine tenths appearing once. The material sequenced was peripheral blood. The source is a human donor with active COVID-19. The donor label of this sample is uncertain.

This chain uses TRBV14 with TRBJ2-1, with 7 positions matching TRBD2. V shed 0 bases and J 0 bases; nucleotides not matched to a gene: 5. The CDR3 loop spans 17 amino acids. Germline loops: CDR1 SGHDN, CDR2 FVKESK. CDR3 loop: CASSQEDGEGSYNEQFF. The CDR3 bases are TGTGCCAGCAGCCAAGAAGATGGGGAGGGCTCCTACAATGAGCAGTTCTTC.

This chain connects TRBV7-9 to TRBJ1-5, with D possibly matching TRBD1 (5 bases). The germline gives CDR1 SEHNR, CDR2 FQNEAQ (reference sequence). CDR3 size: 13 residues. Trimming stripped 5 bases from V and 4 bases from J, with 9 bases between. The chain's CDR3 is CASSATENQPQHF. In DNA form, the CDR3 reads TGTGCCAGCAGCGCGACAGAGAATCAGCCCCAGCATTTT.

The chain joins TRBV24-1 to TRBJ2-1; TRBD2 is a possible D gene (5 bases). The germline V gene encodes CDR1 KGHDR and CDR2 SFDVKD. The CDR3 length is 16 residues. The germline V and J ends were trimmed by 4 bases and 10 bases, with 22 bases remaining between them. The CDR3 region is CATSEDRMDGGWEQFF. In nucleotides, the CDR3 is TGTGCCACCAGTGAAGATAGGATGGACGGAGGATGGGAGCAGTTCTTC.

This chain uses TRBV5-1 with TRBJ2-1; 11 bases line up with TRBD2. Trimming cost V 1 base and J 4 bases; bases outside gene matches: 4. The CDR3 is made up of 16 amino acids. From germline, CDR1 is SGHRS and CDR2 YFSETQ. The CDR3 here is CASSLSGTSGYNEQFF. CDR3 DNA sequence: TGCGCCAGCAGCTTGTCTGGGACTAGCGGTTACAATGAGCAGTTCTTC.

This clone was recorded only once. Here the CDR3 reads CAISDGHQVHGYTF. The CDR3 bases are TGTGCCATCAGTGATGGACACCAAGTCCATGGCTACACCTTC. The chain recombines TRBV10-3 with TRBJ1-2; a possible D gene is TRBD1 (5 bases). CDR1 is ENHRY, CDR2 SYGVKD, per germline. The CDR3 length is 14 residues. The V and J ends lost 3 bases and 6 bases respectively, with 14 bases between them.

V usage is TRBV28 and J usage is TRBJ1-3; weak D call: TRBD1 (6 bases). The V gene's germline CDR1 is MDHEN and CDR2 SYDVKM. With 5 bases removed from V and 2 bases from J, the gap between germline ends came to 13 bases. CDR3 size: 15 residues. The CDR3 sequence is CASSPPGEAGNTIYF. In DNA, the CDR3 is TGTGCCAGCAGTCCTCCAGGGGAAGCTGGAAACACCATATATTTT.

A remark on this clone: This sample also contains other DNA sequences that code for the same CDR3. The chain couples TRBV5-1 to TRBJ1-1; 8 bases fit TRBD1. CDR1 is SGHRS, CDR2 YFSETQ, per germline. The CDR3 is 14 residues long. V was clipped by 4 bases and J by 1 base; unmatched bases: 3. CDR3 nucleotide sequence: TGCGCCAGCAGCGGACAGGGAGGGAACACTGAAGCTTTCTTT. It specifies CASSGQGGNTEAFF.

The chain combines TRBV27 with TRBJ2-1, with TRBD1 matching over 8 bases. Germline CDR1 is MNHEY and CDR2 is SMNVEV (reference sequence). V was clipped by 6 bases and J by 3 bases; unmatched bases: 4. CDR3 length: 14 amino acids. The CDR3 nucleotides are TGTGCCAGCAGGCCGACAGGGGTCTACAATGAGCAGTTCTTC. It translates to CASRPTGVYNEQFF.

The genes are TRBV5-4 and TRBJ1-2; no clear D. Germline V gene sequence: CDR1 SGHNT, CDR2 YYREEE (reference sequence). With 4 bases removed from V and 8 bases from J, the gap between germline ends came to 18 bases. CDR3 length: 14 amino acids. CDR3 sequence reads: CASSPTSGTGGYTF. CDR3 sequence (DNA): TGTGCCAGCAGCCCGACAAGCGGTACGGGAGGCTACACCTTC.

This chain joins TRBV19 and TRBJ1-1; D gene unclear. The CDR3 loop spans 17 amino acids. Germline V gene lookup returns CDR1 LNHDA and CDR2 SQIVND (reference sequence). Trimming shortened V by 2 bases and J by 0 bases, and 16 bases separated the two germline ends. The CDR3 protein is CASSIFRTDLLNTEAFF. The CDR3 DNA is TGTGCCAGTAGTATATTTCGAACAGACCTCTTGAACACTGAAGCTTTCTTT.

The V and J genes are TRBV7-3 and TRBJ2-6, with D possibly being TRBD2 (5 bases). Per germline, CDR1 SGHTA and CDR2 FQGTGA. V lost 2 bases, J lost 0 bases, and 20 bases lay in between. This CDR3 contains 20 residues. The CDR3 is CASSLYGGGWSSSGANVLTF. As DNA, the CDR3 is TGTGCCAGCAGCTTATACGGTGGCGGGTGGTCTAGCTCTGGGGCCAACGTCCTGACTTTC.

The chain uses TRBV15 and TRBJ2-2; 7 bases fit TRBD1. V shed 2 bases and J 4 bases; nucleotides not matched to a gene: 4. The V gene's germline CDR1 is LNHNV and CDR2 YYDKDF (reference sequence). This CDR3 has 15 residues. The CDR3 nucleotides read TGTGCCACCAGCAGATCAGGACAGGTCACCGGGGAGCTGTTTTTT. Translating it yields CATSRSGQVTGELFF. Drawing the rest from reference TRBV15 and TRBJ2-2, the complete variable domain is DAMVIQNPRYQVTQFGKPVTLSCSQTLNHNVMYWYQQKSSQAPKLLFHYYDKDFNNEADTPDNFQSRRPNTSFCFLDIRSPGLGDTAMYLCATSRSGQVTGELFFGEGSRLTVL.

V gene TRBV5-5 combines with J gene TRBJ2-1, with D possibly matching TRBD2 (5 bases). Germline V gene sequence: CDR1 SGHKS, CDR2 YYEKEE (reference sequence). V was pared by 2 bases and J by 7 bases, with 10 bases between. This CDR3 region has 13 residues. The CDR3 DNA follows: TGTGCCAGCAGCTTTCGAGGGTCGAATGAGCAGTTCTTC. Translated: CASSFRGSNEQFF.

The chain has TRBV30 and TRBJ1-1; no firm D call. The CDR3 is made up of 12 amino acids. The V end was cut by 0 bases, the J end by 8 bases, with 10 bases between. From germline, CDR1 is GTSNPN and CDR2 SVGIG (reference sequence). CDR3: CAWSVRREEAFF. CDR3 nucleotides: TGTGCCTGGAGTGTCAGGCGGGAGGAAGCTTTCTTT.

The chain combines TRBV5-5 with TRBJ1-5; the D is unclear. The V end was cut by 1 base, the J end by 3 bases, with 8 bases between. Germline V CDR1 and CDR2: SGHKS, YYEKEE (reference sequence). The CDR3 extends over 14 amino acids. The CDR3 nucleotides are TGTGCCAGCAGCTTGAGTCAGATCAATCAGCCCCAGCATTTT. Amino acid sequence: CASSLSQINQPQHF.

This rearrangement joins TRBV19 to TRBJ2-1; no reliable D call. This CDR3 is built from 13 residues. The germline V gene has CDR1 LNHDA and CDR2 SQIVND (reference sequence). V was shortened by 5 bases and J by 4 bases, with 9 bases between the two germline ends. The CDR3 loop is CASSRDTYNEQFF. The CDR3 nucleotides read TGTGCCAGTAGTCGTGATACTTACAATGAGCAGTTCTTC.

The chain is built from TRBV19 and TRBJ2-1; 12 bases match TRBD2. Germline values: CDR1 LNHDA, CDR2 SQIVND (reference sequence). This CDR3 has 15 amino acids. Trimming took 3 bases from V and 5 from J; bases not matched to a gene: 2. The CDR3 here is CASSILAGGDNEQFF. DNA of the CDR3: TGTGCCAGTAGTATTCTAGCGGGGGGGGACAATGAGCAGTTCTTC. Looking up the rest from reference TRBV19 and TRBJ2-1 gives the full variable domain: DGGITQSPKYLFRKEGQNVTLSCEQNLNHDAMYWYRQDPGQGLRLIYYSQIVNDFQKGDIAEGYSVSREKKESFPLTVTSAQKNPTAFYLCASSILAGGDNEQFFGPGTRLTVL.

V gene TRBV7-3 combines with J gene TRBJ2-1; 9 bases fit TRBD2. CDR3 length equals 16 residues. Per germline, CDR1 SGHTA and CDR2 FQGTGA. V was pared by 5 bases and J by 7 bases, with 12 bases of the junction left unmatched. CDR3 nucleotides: TGTGCCAGCAGCGCTATAGCGGGAGAGGGGTGGAATGAGCAGTTCTTC. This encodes CASSAIAGEGWNEQFF.

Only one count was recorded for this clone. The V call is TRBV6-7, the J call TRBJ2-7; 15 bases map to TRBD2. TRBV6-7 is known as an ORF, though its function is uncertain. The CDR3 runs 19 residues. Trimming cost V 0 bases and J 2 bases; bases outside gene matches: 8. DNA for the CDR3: TGTGCCAGCAGTTACTCCGGGACTAGCGGGGGGAACCCGGCCTACGAGCAGTACTTC. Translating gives CASSYSGTSGGNPAYEQYF.

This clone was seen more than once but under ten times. CDR3 DNA: TGTGCCAGCAGTGACCGGGAAAGCTCCTACGAGCAGTACTTC. The encoded protein is CASSDRESSYEQYF. This rearrangement joins TRBV25-1 to TRBJ2-7; tentative D call: TRBD2 (5 bases). The CDR3 length is 14 residues. Trimming cost V 3 bases and J 0 bases, with 9 bases left between them. Germline CDR1 MGHDK, CDR2 SYGVNS.

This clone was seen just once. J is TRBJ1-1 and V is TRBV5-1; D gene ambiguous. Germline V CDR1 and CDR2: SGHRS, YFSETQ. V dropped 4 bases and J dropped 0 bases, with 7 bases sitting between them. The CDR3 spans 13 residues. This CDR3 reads CASSNQMNTEAFF. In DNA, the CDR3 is TGCGCCAGCAGCAACCAGATGAACACTGAAGCTTTCTTT.

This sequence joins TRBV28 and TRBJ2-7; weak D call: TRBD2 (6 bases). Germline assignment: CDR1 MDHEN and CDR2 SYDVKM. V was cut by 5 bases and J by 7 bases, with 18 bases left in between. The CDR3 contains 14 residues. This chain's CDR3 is CASSPSGTGREQYF. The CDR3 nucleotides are TGTGCCAGCAGTCCCTCCGGGACTGGCAGAGAGCAGTACTTC.